These T cell receptor beta chains were read from a single sample in a study of blood T cell repertoires in COVID-19. TCRdb keeps only in-frame clones here, not all; method: immunoSEQ multiplex PCR. The table records about 150,000 clones, under 90% of them present only once. Sequencing input: peripheral blood. The receptors were sampled from a man aged 55 to 70 with acute or convalescent COVID-19. Both conserved end residues are part of each CDR3. The D gene is left open where the match is weak. The size field is filled for only some rows; it gives once, few, many or a size class.

j_call	clone_size	d_call	v_call	cdr3_nt	cdr3_aa
TRBJ2-1	.	TRBD2	TRBV7-2	TGTGCCAGCAGAAGCGGGAGCTACAATGAGCAGTTCTTC	CASRSGSYNEQFF
TRBJ2-1	.	TRBD1	TRBV27	TGTGCCAGCTCAAACACGCGCCGACAGGGCCGGGAGCAGTTCTTC	CASSNTRRQGREQFF
TRBJ2-7	once	.	TRBV27	TGTGCCAGCGGGAGGGGGGGCTCCTACGAGCAGTACTTC	CASGRGGSYEQYF
TRBJ2-2	.	TRBD2	TRBV4-1	TGCGCCAGCAGCCAAGAAGGGACTAGCGGTGGGGAGCTGTTTTTT	CASSQEGTSGGELFF
TRBJ1-2	.	.	TRBV30	TGTGCCTGGAATTCCCCACGTACCCCCGCTGGCCCTGGCTACACCTTC	CAWNSPRTPAGPGYTF
TRBJ2-7	once	TRBD2	TRBV23-1	TGCGCCAGCAGTCAGGAGCGGGAGCCTCCCTACGAGCAGTACTTC	CASSQEREPPYEQYF
TRBJ1-4	.	.	TRBV19	TGTGCCAGTAGTATCAGGGACAACAGCGAAAAACTGTTTTTT	CASSIRDNSEKLFF
TRBJ2-2	.	.	TRBV7-2	TGTGCCAGCAGCTACCAGGCTGTCGCGAACACCGGGGAGCTGTTTTTT	CASSYQAVANTGELFF
TRBJ2-3	.	TRBD2	TRBV7-7	TGTGCCAGCAGCTTAGACTCTAGCGGGGGAAGAGATACGCAGTATTTT	CASSLDSSGGRDTQYF
TRBJ2-1	.	TRBD2	TRBV19	TGTGCCAGTAGTATTGAGCGGGAGTCGCGGGAGCAGTTCTTC	CASSIERESREQFF
TRBJ1-1	few	.	TRBV7-2	TGTGCCAGCAGCTTCCACGACAGGACCACTGAAGCTTTCTTT	CASSFHDRTTEAFF
TRBJ1-3	.	.	TRBV11-2	TGTGCCAGCAGCCCCTTCCAGGCCGGAAACACCATATATTTT	CASSPFQAGNTIYF
TRBJ2-3	.	.	TRBV7-9	TGTGCCAGCAGCCCTGGGGGCGGCCAAACAGATACGCAGTATTTT	CASSPGGGQTDTQYF
TRBJ1-2	.	.	TRBV9	TGTGCCAGCTCGGGTCTCGCTGCTAACTATGGCTACACCTTC	CASSGLAANYGYTF
TRBJ1-2	.	.	TRBV18	TGTGCCAGCTCACCGGAGGCCGTTAACTATGGCTACACCTTC	CASSPEAVNYGYTF